This TCR beta chain was observed in a study of glioma-infiltrating T cells after dendritic cell vaccination. A note on this clone: Its antigen is as yet unknown.

Study-wide findings and caveats: No direct clonality-survival link was found; a diverse polyclonal response may matter.

No glioblastoma patient carried an isocitrate dehydrogenase mutation. Before vaccination, two weeks after the third vaccination, and at progression, PBMC were collected. Input was roughly 2.2 ug genomic DNA, or all available if less. Generated by immunoSEQ multiplex PCR, the TCRdb table keeps only in-frame clones and is missing some. The table shows about 82,000 clones, with about 90% occurring only once. Material: blood, obtained before dendritic cell vaccination. This TCR was sampled from a human donor with glioblastoma.

CDR3 nucleotide sequence: TGCACCAGCAGCCCCCGCGTCGGAGGGAGTGGATGGGAGACCCAGTACTTC. Amino acids: CTSSPRVGGSGWETQYF. The chain uses TRBV1 and TRBJ2-5; the table's D call, TRBD2, was not checked against the DNA. TRBV1 is listed as a pseudogene. The CDR3 covers 17 residues.